This entry concerns a single TCR beta chain. The data are from a study of blood T cell repertoires in COVID-19. Background on the study: Nucleic acid was either cDNA or gDNA, and it came from T cells, B-cell-depleted T cells, or PBMCs.

Germline V gene sequence: CDR1 ENHRY, CDR2 SYGVKD. V gave up 9 bases and J gave up 6 bases, with 9 bases separating them. This CDR3 is 11 amino acids long. Cohort placement rested on clinical history that participants reported themselves. Clones were sequenced by immunoSEQ multiplex PCR, and TCRdb holds only the in-frame ones, with some missing. The table lists 180,000 or so clones, around nine tenths of them singletons. This TCR came from a woman under 30 who had recovered from COVID-19. Sequencing was performed on PBMCs or T cells enriched from blood (not recorded which). The V gene is TRBV10-3, the J gene TRBJ2-1, with a possible D match to TRBD2 (5 bases). The CDR3: CAISGVNEQFF. Here the CDR3 DNA reads TGTGCCATTTCCGGGGTCAATGAGCAGTTCTTC.